The 14 T cell receptor beta chains presented below share a single source sample, sequenced in a study of blood T cell repertoires in COVID-19. Sequencing used immunoSEQ multiplex PCR; TCRdb keeps in-frame clones, though not all of them. The profile shows 150,000 to 200,000 clones, 84% of them singletons. The sequencing sample was made of PBMCs or T cells enriched from blood (not recorded which). These receptors were obtained from a man aged 45-65 years who had recovered from COVID-19.

In the case of this clone: The junction differs from germline at one of its ends, possibly a read error. This sequence joins TRBV12-5 and TRBJ1-1; TRBD1 is a possible D gene (5 bases). This CDR3 spans 15 amino acids. Germline V gene data show CDR1 as LGHNT and CDR2 as FRNRAP. CDR3 DNA: TGTGCTAGTAGTTTGTTTGGGGCCGGAAACACTGAAGCTTTCTTT. Protein sequence: CASSLFGAGNTEAFF.

The gene calls are TRBV7-6 and TRBJ2-5; D may be TRBD1 (5 bases). Germline lookup yields CDR1 SGHVS and CDR2 FNYEAQ. V was clipped by 6 bases and J by 7 bases, with 21 bases between them. This CDR3 has 15 amino acids. This CDR3 is CASSKQEPSGWTQYF. In nucleotides, the CDR3 is TGTGCCAGCAGTAAACAGGAGCCTTCCGGGTGGACCCAGTACTTC. Full variable domain (remainder filled in from reference TRBV7-6 and TRBJ2-5): GAGVSQSPRYKVTKRGQDVALRCDPISGHVSLYWYRQALGQGPEFLTYFNYEAQQDKSGLPNDRFSAERPEGSISTLTIQRTEQRDSAMYRCASSKQEPSGWTQYFGPGTRLLVL.

This clone has at least ten counts. The rearrangement uses TRBV5-1 and TRBJ2-5; D is perhaps TRBD1 (6 bases). The CDR3 has 15 residues. Germline V CDR1 and CDR2: SGHRS, YFSETQ. V lost 2 bases, J lost 2 bases, and 13 bases lay in between. CDR3 loop: CASSLGTTFQETQYF. CDR3 bases: TGCGCCAGCAGCTTAGGGACAACCTTTCAAGAGACCCAGTACTTC.

V gene TRBV14 combines with J gene TRBJ2-7; no definite D call. CDR1 is SGHDN and CDR2 is FVKESK in the germline V gene. This CDR3 is built from 15 residues. Trimming pared 4 bases from V and 2 bases from J, leaving 15 bases between. In DNA form, the CDR3 reads TGTGCCAGCAGCCCCCGCAGGTGGTACGCCTACGAGCAGTACTTC. It is translated as CASSPRRWYAYEQYF.

The chain is built from TRBV25-1 and TRBJ2-5; 10 bases agree with TRBD1. There are 16 residues in the CDR3. Germline lookup yields CDR1 MGHDK and CDR2 SYGVNS. V trimming: 2 bases; J trimming: 5 bases; junction bases outside the gene matches: 8. The CDR3 protein is CASSEAPGQGKETQYF. CDR3 nucleotides: TGTGCCAGCAGTGAAGCCCCGGGACAGGGGAAGGAGACCCAGTACTTC. The entire variable domain, with the rest obtained from reference TRBV25-1 and TRBJ2-5, is as follows: EADIYQTPRYLVIGTGKKITLECSQTMGHDKMYWYQQDPGMELHLIHYSYGVNSTEKGDLSSESTVSRIRTEHFPLTLESARPSHTSQYLCASSEAPGQGKETQYFGPGTRLLVL.

V and J are TRBV7-2 and TRBJ2-2; no firm D call. V was pared by 5 bases and J by 8 bases, with 12 bases between. The germline gives CDR1 SGHTA, CDR2 FQGNSA. This CDR3 has 13 residues. CDR3: CASSDMGRGELFF. The CDR3 DNA sequence: TGTGCCAGCAGCGACATGGGTAGAGGGGAGCTGTTTTTT.

This clone has just one count. This chain connects TRBV15 to TRBJ1-1; tentatively, D is TRBD1 (6 bases). V shed 1 base and J shed 8 bases, with 26 bases lying between them. The CDR3 is 18 residues long. Per germline, CDR1 LNHNV and CDR2 YYDKDF (reference sequence). As DNA, the CDR3 is TGTGCCACCAGCAGAGGGATAAAACAGGGTCGGGCTTCGATAGAAGCTTTCTTT. Translation: CATSRGIKQGRASIEAFF.

This chain uses TRBV5-1 with TRBJ1-3, with 7 bases identical to TRBD1. The J segment lost 10 bases and the V segment lost 4 bases, leaving 8 bases of the junction unmatched. This CDR3 has 13 amino acids. Germline V gene lookup returns CDR1 SGHRS and CDR2 YFSETQ. The CDR3 sequence is CASSAVGGATIYF. The CDR3 DNA follows: TGCGCCAGCAGCGCAGTAGGGGGCGCAACCATATATTTT.

As concerns this clone: The identical CDR3 is also encoded by other nucleotide sequences in the sample. The chain is built from TRBV30 and TRBJ1-4, with D hard to call. Deletions cut 1 base from V and 0 bases from J, with 6 bases between. Germline CDR1 and CDR2: GTSNPN and SVGIG (reference sequence). The CDR3 runs to 14 residues. The CDR3 DNA reads as TGTGCCTGGAGTGGTGCAGCAACTAATGAAAAACTGTTTTTT. This sequence encodes CAWSGAATNEKLFF.

The V and J genes are TRBV5-1 and TRBJ1-6; D gene uncertain. The CDR3 loop spans 15 amino acids. V was pared by 4 bases and J by 4 bases, with 12 bases between. Germline CDR1 and CDR2: SGHRS and YFSETQ. The CDR3 here is CASSERPGYNSPLHF. The DNA of the CDR3 is TGCGCCAGCAGCGAACGGCCCGGGTATAATTCACCCCTCCACTTT.

The chain is built from TRBV5-1 and TRBJ2-3; 9 bases are a match to TRBD1. The CDR3 is 17 residues long. CDR1 and CDR2 from the germline V gene are SGHRS and YFSETQ. The J segment lost 2 bases and the V segment lost 3 bases, leaving 10 bases of the junction unmatched. CDR3: CASSSITGTGNTDTQYF. The DNA of the CDR3 is TGCGCCAGCAGCTCCATAACCGGGACAGGGAACACAGATACGCAGTATTTT. Together with reference TRBV5-1 and TRBJ2-3, the CDR3 gives the full variable domain: KAGVTQTPRYLIKTRGQQVTLSCSPISGHRSVSWYQQTPGQGLQFLFEYFSETQRNKGNFPGRFSGRQFSNSRSEMNVSTLELGDSALYLCASSSITGTGNTDTQYFGPGTRLTVL.

The chain employs TRBV27 and TRBJ1-6, with 8 nucleotides matching TRBD1. Germline V lookup: CDR1 MNHEY, CDR2 SMNVEV (reference sequence). V was pared by 5 bases and J by 5 bases, with 8 bases of the junction left unmatched. This CDR3 is built from 16 residues. This chain's CDR3 is CASSPRQGSNNSPLHF. CDR3 coding DNA: TGTGCCAGCAGTCCGCGACAGGGGTCCAATAATTCACCCCTCCACTTT.

V is TRBV18 and J is TRBJ1-3; D uncertain. Trimming took off 3 bases at V and 4 bases at J, with 13 bases between the two ends. CDR3 length: 15 residues. Germline values: CDR1 KGHSH, CDR2 LQKENI. The CDR3 region is CASSPLTGEGNTIYF. The CDR3 DNA is TGTGCCAGCTCACCTCTAACGGGAGAGGGAAACACCATATATTTT. Full variable domain (remainder filled in from reference TRBV18 and TRBJ1-3): NAGVMQNPRHLVRRRGQEARLRCSPMKGHSHVYWYRQLPEEGLKFMVYLQKENIIDESGMPKERFSAEFPKEGPSILRIQQVVRGDSAAYFCASSPLTGEGNTIYFGEGSWLTVV.

The count of this clone is one. J is TRBJ1-6 and V is TRBV7-3; 7 positions match TRBD1. With 5 bases clipped from V and 9 bases from J, the junction kept 10 bases outside the gene matches. The CDR3 loop spans 15 amino acids. Per germline, CDR1 SGHTA and CDR2 FQGTGA. For the CDR3, the DNA is TGTGCCAGCAGCCCGTCGACAGGGACGGGTTCACCCCTCCACTTT. Translation gives CASSPSTGTGSPLHF. The full variable domain, its missing parts supplied by reference TRBV7-3 and TRBJ1-6, is GAGVSQTPSNKVTEKGKYVELRCDPISGHTALYWYRQSLGQGPEFLIYFQGTGAADDSGLPNDRFFAVRPEGSVSTLKIQRTERGDSAVYLCASSPSTGTGSPLHFGNGTRLTVT.